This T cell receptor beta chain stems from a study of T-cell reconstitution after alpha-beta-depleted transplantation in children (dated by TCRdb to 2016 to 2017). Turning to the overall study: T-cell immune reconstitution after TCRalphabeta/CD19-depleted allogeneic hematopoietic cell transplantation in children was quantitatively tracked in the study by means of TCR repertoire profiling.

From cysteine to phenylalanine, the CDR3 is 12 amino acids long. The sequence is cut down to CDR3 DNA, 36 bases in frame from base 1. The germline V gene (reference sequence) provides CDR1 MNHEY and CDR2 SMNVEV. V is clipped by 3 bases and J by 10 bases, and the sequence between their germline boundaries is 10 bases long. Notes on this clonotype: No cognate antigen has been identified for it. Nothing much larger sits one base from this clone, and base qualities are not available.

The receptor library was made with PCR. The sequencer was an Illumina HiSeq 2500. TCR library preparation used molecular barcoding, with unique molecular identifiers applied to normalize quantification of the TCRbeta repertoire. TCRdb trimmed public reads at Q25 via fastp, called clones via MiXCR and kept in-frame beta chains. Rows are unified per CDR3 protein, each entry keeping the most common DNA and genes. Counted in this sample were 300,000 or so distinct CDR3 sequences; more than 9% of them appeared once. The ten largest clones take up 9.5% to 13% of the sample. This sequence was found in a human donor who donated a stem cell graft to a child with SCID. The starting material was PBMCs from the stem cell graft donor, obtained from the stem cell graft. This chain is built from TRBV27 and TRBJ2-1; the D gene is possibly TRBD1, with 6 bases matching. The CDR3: CASSFGGGEQFF. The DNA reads TGTGCCAGCAGTTTTGGGGGCGGGGAGCAGTTCTTC.